This T cell receptor (beta chain) was captured in a study of blood T cell repertoires in COVID-19. Background on the study: COVID-19 samples, acute and convalescent, were from the United States, Italy and Spain. PBMCs, B-cell-depleted T cells, or T cells provided the cDNA or gDNA that made up the material.

This clone has more than one count but fewer than ten. In germline, CDR1 is SEHNR, CDR2 FQNEAQ (reference sequence). The CDR3 extends over 12 amino acids. V lost 5 bases and J 4 bases, leaving 6 bases between the germline ends. Source study methods: The assay estimated nucleated cells by amplifying reference gene primers. Clones were read by immunoSEQ multiplex PCR, and TCRdb kept only the in-frame ones, dropping some. V and J calls and clone size are given by that table; D and trimming were obtained from the DNA. Of 40,000 to 50,000 clones listed, approximately 83% are singletons. V is TRBV7-9 and J is TRBJ1-5; D gene unclear. This receptor was obtained from a human donor in a cohort sampled during active COVID-19. The donor label of this sample is uncertain. The sample taken for sequencing was peripheral blood. CDR3: CASSPGNQPQHF. The CDR3 bases are TGTGCCAGCAGCCCGGGAAATCAGCCCCAGCATTTT.